This entry lists 29 T cell receptor beta chains sequenced from one sample in a study of blood T cell repertoires in COVID-19. Profiling relied on immunoSEQ multiplex PCR, and the TCRdb table lists in-frame clones only, not all of them. Counted here are a few hundred thousand clones, just under 90% occurring once; the ten biggest clones make up under 3%. The specimen sequenced was PBMCs or T cells enriched from blood (not recorded which). All receptors derive from a woman aged 50 to 65 who had been exposed to COVID-19.

V and J are TRBV2 and TRBJ1-1; a possible D gene is TRBD1 (6 bases). Germline V gives CDR1 SNHLY, CDR2 FYNNEI. Trimming cost V 10 bases and J 0 bases, with 12 bases left between them. The CDR3 consists of 13 residues. CDR3 region: CAKRGGMNTEAFF. Here the CDR3 DNA reads TGTGCCAAAAGGGGGGGAATGAACACTGAAGCTTTCTTT.

The gene calls are TRBV4-1 and TRBJ2-2, with D unclear. Germline lookup yields CDR1 MGHRA and CDR2 YSYEKL. The CDR3 consists of 12 residues. V was shortened by 5 bases and J by 6 bases, with 7 bases between the two germline ends. The CDR3 here is CASSSVSGELFF. The CDR3 nucleotides are TGCGCCAGCAGCTCAGTCTCCGGGGAGCTGTTTTTT.

The V gene is TRBV5-1, the J gene TRBJ2-5; tentative D call: TRBD1 (6 bases). Trimming shortened V by 4 bases and J by 1 base, and 17 bases separated the two germline ends. This CDR3 is 16 amino acids long. Per the germline V gene, CDR1 is SGHRS and CDR2 is YFSETQ. The CDR3 is CASSPSGRGIQETQYF. Written as DNA, the CDR3 is TGCGCCAGCAGCCCAAGCGGCAGGGGTATCCAAGAGACCCAGTACTTC.

As DNA, the CDR3 is TGTGCCAGCAGTTCCCCCCCCGACGGACTAGCGAAAGAGACCCAGTACTTC. It specifies CASSSPPDGLAKETQYF. The V and J genes are TRBV2 and TRBJ2-5; the match to TRBD2 covers 9 bases. With V trimmed by 5 bases and J by 3 bases, 13 bases remained unmatched. The CDR3 runs to 17 residues. Germline assignment: CDR1 SNHLY and CDR2 FYNNEI. The full variable domain, in which reference TRBV2 and TRBJ2-5 provide the parts outside the CDR3, is EPEVTQTPSHQVTQMGQEVILRCVPISNHLYFYWYRQILGQKVEFLVSFYNNEISEKSEIFDDQFSVERPDGSNFTLKIRSTKLEDSAMYFCASSSPPDGLAKETQYFGPGTRLLVL.

The rearrangement joins TRBV5-1 to TRBJ1-4; 12 bases agree with TRBD1. Trimming at V came to 4 bases and at J to 6 bases, leaving 10 bases not matched to a gene. The CDR3 is 17 residues long. In germline, CDR1 is SGHRS, CDR2 YFSETQ. CDR3 coding DNA: TGCGCCAGCAGCCAAACGGGACAGGGGGCGTCGTATGAAAAACTGTTTTTT. As protein: CASSQTGQGASYEKLFF. The full variable domain, completed using reference TRBV5-1 and TRBJ1-4, is KAGVTQTPRYLIKTRGQQVTLSCSPISGHRSVSWYQQTPGQGLQFLFEYFSETQRNKGNFPGRFSGRQFSNSRSEMNVSTLELGDSALYLCASSQTGQGASYEKLFFGSGTQLSVL.

This clone was counted once. The V call is TRBV6-1, the J call TRBJ1-2, with D unresolved. This CDR3 is built from 15 residues. Germline loops: CDR1 MNHNS, CDR2 SASEGT. Deletions cut 2 bases from V and 4 bases from J, with 14 bases between. The CDR3 DNA reads as TGTGCCAGCAGTGAATTGGGTGGAGAAACCTATGGCTACACCTTC. Its translation is CASSELGGETYGYTF.

The chain couples TRBV19 to TRBJ1-1; 8 bases line up with TRBD1. There are 14 residues in the CDR3. Trimming took 5 bases from V and 1 from J; bases not matched to a gene: 3. The germline V gene encodes CDR1 LNHDA and CDR2 SQIVND (reference sequence). The CDR3 sequence is CASSFGQGNTEAFF. The CDR3 DNA follows: TGTGCCAGTAGTTTCGGACAGGGGAACACTGAAGCTTTCTTT. Full variable domain (missing parts from reference TRBV19 and TRBJ1-1): DGGITQSPKYLFRKEGQNVTLSCEQNLNHDAMYWYRQDPGQGLRLIYYSQIVNDFQKGDIAEGYSVSREKKESFPLTVTSAQKNPTAFYLCASSFGQGNTEAFFGQGTRLTVV.

The rearrangement joins TRBV7-6 to TRBJ1-5; 11 bases align to TRBD1. J lost 0 bases, V lost 5 bases, and 3 bases had no gene match. CDR1 and CDR2 from the germline V gene are SGHVS and FNYEAQ. The CDR3 length is 16 residues. CDR3 DNA: TGTGCCAGCAGCCCGGGGACAGGGGGTAGCAATCAGCCCCAGCATTTT. Its protein product is CASSPGTGGSNQPQHF.

The rearrangement joins TRBV18 to TRBJ1-1; possible D gene TRBD1, 6 bases. CDR3 length equals 18 residues. The V gene's germline CDR1 is KGHSH and CDR2 LQKENI. V gave up 6 bases and J gave up 4 bases, with 27 bases separating them. DNA for the CDR3: TGTGCCAGCTCCCAAATCGGGGCGGACAGCCTCAGCACCACTGAAGCTTTCTTT. This codes for CASSQIGADSLSTTEAFF. The variable domain in full, completed from reference TRBV18 and TRBJ1-1, reads NAGVMQNPRHLVRRRGQEARLRCSPMKGHSHVYWYRQLPEEGLKFMVYLQKENIIDESGMPKERFSAEFPKEGPSILRIQQVVRGDSAAYFCASSQIGADSLSTTEAFFGQGTRLTVV.

The DNA for the CDR3 is TGTGCCAGCAGCTTAGGGGGTGGGGCAGGGGCGCACAATGGCTACACCTTC. The encoded protein is CASSLGGGAGAHNGYTF. The chain employs TRBV7-2 and TRBJ1-2, with a tentative D call TRBD1 (6 bases). Germline V lookup: CDR1 SGHTA, CDR2 FQGNSA. CDR3 size: 17 residues. V was trimmed by 1 base and J by 6 bases, leaving 21 bases between them. Variable domain in full (rest from reference TRBV7-2 and TRBJ1-2): GAGVSQSPSNKVTEKGKDVELRCDPISGHTALYWYRQSLGQGLEFLIYFQGNSAPDKSGLPSDRFSAERTGGSVSTLTIQRTQQEDSAVYLCASSLGGGAGAHNGYTFGSGTRLTVV.

V gene TRBV24-1 combines with J gene TRBJ2-2, with 8 nucleotides matching TRBD2. The junction had 8 bases not matched to a gene; V was cut back by 4 bases and J by 5 bases. The CDR3 has 16 residues. Germline CDR1 reads KGHDR; CDR2 reads SFDVKD. CDR3 coding DNA: TGTGCCACCAGTGACACACTCGGGGGGGGAACCGGGGAGCTGTTTTTT. Its protein is CATSDTLGGGTGELFF.

A few counts support this clone. The chain recombines TRBV5-1 with TRBJ2-1; maybe TRBD2 (5 bases). In germline, CDR1 is SGHRS, CDR2 YFSETQ. The V end lost 0 bases, the J end lost 8 bases, and 12 bases lay between the germline ends. The CDR3 spans 14 residues. The chain's CDR3 is CASSLVPGVDEQFF. The CDR3 DNA reads TGCGCCAGCAGCTTGGTCCCCGGGGTGGATGAGCAGTTCTTC.

With respect to this clone: Other DNA sequences of this sample code for an identical CDR3. The rearrangement joins TRBV18 to TRBJ1-4; TRBD1 aligns across 8 bases. Trimming removed 3 bases from V and 0 bases from J; junction bases left unmatched: 0. This CDR3 has 15 amino acids. In germline, CDR1 is KGHSH, CDR2 LQKENI. CDR3 coding DNA: TGTGCCAGCTCACCGGACAGGGCAACTAATGAAAAACTGTTTTTT. Translating gives CASSPDRATNEKLFF.

The V and J genes are TRBV4-1 and TRBJ2-5; TRBD2 matches at 9 bases. J lost 4 bases, V lost 4 bases, and 13 bases had no gene match. The germline CDR1 and CDR2 sequences are MGHRA and YSYEKL. The CDR3 extends over 17 amino acids. The CDR3 here is CASSPSGGTSWGETQYF. The CDR3 region has the DNA TGCGCCAGCAGCCCATCCGGGGGGACTAGCTGGGGAGAGACCCAGTACTTC.

The V and J genes are TRBV7-9 and TRBJ2-5; D ambiguous. Germline CDR1 reads SEHNR; CDR2 reads FQNEAQ (reference sequence). Trimming took off 6 bases at V and 5 bases at J, with 4 bases between the two ends. CDR3 length: 10 amino acids. DNA for the CDR3: TGTGCCAGCAGTCCGGAGACCCAGTACTTC. Its translation is CASSPETQYF.

The sample holds one count of this clone. CDR3 in DNA: TGTGCCAGCAGCTTGTGGTACAGCAGCAATCAGCCCCAGCATTTT. Its translation is CASSLWYSSNQPQHF. The chain carries TRBV5-6 and TRBJ1-5; D remains unclear. Trimming cost V 1 base and J 1 base, with 9 bases left between them. Germline CDR1 is SGHDT and CDR2 is YYEEEE. The CDR3 covers 15 residues. Combining the CDR3 with reference TRBV5-6 and TRBJ1-5 gives the whole variable domain DAGVTQSPTHLIKTRGQQVTLRCSPKSGHDTVSWYQQALGQGPQFIFQYYEEEERQRGNFPDRFSGHQFPNYSSELNVNALLLGDSALYLCASSLWYSSNQPQHFGDGTRLSIL.

This clone showed up just once. This chain links TRBV10-3 with TRBJ2-7; 10 nucleotides match TRBD1. Germline CDR1 is ENHRY and CDR2 is SYGVKD. This CDR3 is 14 amino acids long. Losses at the gene ends were 7 bases for V and 7 bases for J; bases not matched to a gene: 10. The DNA for the CDR3 is TGTGCCATCAAAACCGGGACAGGGGCTGGGGAGCAGTACTTC. Residues: CAIKTGTGAGEQYF.

This clone was counted only a few times. This sequence joins TRBV11-1 and TRBJ2-1; 13 nucleotides agree with TRBD2. Germline CDR1 is SGHAT and CDR2 is FQDESV (reference sequence). Trimming removed 5 bases from V and 10 bases from J; junction bases left unmatched: 8. There are 15 residues in the CDR3. The CDR3 DNA reads as TGTGCCAGCAGCCCCGGGACTAGCGGGGCCCGGGAGCAGTTCTTC. This translates into CASSPGTSGAREQFF.

This chain connects TRBV4-1 to TRBJ2-1; maybe TRBD1 (6 bases). V was cut by 3 bases and J by 4 bases, with 13 bases left in between. The germline V gene encodes CDR1 MGHRA and CDR2 YSYEKL. CDR3 length equals 15 residues. Here the CDR3 reads CASSHLRGQYNEQFF. The CDR3 DNA sequence: TGCGCCAGCAGCCATTTACGAGGACAGTACAATGAGCAGTTCTTC.

V and J are TRBV5-4 and TRBJ2-2; 7 positions match TRBD2. Germline values: CDR1 SGHNT, CDR2 YYREEE (reference sequence). The CDR3 spans 16 residues. J gave up 0 bases and V 3 bases, and 5 bases lay outside the gene matches. CDR3 residues: CASSSLAQANTGELFF. In DNA, the CDR3 is TGTGCCAGCAGCTCACTAGCGCAGGCGAACACCGGGGAGCTGTTTTTT.

This clone was seen only once. This rearrangement joins TRBV14 to TRBJ2-6, with D maybe TRBD1 (6 bases). CDR1 is SGHDN and CDR2 is FVKESK in the germline V gene. V dropped 0 bases and J dropped 0 bases, with 15 bases sitting between them. The CDR3 has 19 amino acids. CDR3 sequence reads: CASSQELGARSSGANVLTF. DNA of the CDR3: TGTGCCAGCAGCCAAGAGTTGGGGGCCCGGAGCTCTGGGGCCAACGTCCTGACTTTC. The full variable domain, completed using reference TRBV14 and TRBJ2-6, is EAGVTQFPSHSVIEKGQTVTLRCDPISGHDNLYWYRRVMGKEIKFLLHFVKESKQDESGMPNNRFLAERTGGTYSTLKVQPAELEDSGVYFCASSQELGARSSGANVLTFGAGSRLTVL.

The chain is built from TRBV28 and TRBJ1-1; D possibly corresponds to TRBD1 (6 bases). CDR3 length: 15 amino acids. Germline V CDR1 and CDR2: MDHEN, SYDVKM. Trimming cost V 5 bases and J 1 base, with 14 bases left between them. This chain's CDR3 is CASSEVRGQNTEAFF. For the CDR3, the DNA is TGTGCCAGCAGTGAGGTCAGGGGCCAGAACACTGAAGCTTTCTTT.

This sequence joins TRBV28 and TRBJ1-2; D gene unclear. Germline CDR1 reads MDHEN; CDR2 reads SYDVKM. The V gene lost 5 bases and the J gene lost 4 bases, with 14 bases spanning the gap. The CDR3 has 14 amino acids. The CDR3 reads CASSPPQVGYGYTF. The CDR3 nucleotides read TGTGCCAGCAGTCCCCCCCAGGTCGGCTATGGCTACACCTTC.

This chain uses TRBV27 with TRBJ2-3; TRBD2 might be the D (6 bases). V lost 3 bases, J lost 2 bases, and 15 bases lay in between. The CDR3 is 16 amino acids. Germline V gene lookup returns CDR1 MNHEY and CDR2 SMNVEV (reference sequence). Here the CDR3 reads CASSFGGRQNTDTQYF. The CDR3 bases are TGTGCCAGCAGTTTCGGGGGAAGACAGAACACAGATACGCAGTATTTT.

The chain uses TRBV4-1 and TRBJ1-5; D ambiguous. Germline V gene data show CDR1 as MGHRA and CDR2 as YSYEKL. This CDR3 has 15 amino acids. The V end lost 0 bases, the J end lost 5 bases, and 11 bases lay between the germline ends. Written as DNA, the CDR3 is TGCGCCAGCAGCCAAGATCAGATTCCCTATCAGCCCCAGCATTTT. This codes for CASSQDQIPYQPQHF.

The CDR3 loop is CASSQGRGPGNTIYF. The CDR3 bases are TGTGCCAGCAGCCAAGGAAGGGGTCCTGGAAACACCATATATTTT. V and J are TRBV3-1 (or the pseudogene TRBV3-2) and TRBJ1-3; TRBD1 might be the D (5 bases). The CDR3 totals 15 residues. Germline V CDR1 and CDR2: LGHDT, YNNKEL (reference sequence). The ends were cut back, 1 base at V and 2 bases at J, with 9 bases in the middle.

The V and J genes are TRBV5-1 and TRBJ1-2; maybe TRBD1 (5 bases). Germline V gene data show CDR1 as SGHRS and CDR2 as YFSETQ. V was cut by 0 bases and J by 8 bases, with 11 bases left in between. This CDR3 is built from 13 residues. The CDR3 sequence: CASSLAGSQGYTF. The DNA of the CDR3 is TGCGCCAGCAGCTTGGCAGGGTCGCAAGGCTACACCTTC.

The CDR3 is CASSRLDRTGNIQYF. CDR3 nucleotide sequence: TGTGCCAGCAGCCGGTTAGATCGGACAGGGAACATTCAGTACTTC. The chain couples TRBV7-8 to TRBJ2-4; 8 bases match TRBD1. The V gene's germline CDR1 is SGHVS and CDR2 FQNEAQ. Trimming cost V 5 bases and J 7 bases; bases outside gene matches: 10. CDR3 size: 15 residues.

The V call is TRBV9, the J call TRBJ2-1; TRBD1 matches at 12 bases. The CDR3 has 18 amino acids. The V and J ends lost 0 bases and 9 bases, in that order; junction bases with no gene match: 13. CDR1 and CDR2 from the germline V gene are SGDLS and YYNGEE. The CDR3 loop reads CASSVGITRDRGLSEQFF. For the CDR3, the DNA is TGTGCCAGCAGCGTAGGGATAACCCGGGACAGGGGGCTTAGTGAGCAGTTCTTC.